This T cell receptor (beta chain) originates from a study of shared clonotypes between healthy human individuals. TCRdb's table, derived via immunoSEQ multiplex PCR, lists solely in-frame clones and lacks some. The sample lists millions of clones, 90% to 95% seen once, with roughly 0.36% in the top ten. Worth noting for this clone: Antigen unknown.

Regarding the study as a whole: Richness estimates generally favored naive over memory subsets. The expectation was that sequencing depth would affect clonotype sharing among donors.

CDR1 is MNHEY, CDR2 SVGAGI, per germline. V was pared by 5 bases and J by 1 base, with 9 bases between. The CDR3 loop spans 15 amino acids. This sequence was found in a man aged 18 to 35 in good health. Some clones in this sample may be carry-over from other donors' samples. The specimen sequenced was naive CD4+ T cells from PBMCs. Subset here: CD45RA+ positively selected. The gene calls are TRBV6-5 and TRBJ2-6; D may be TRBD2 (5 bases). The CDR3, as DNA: TGTGCCAGCAGTCTCCGGGGTTCTGGGGCCAACGTCCTGACTTTC. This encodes CASSLRGSGANVLTF.